One and the same sample provided the 21 T cell receptor beta chains below, sequenced in a study of T cells in Graves' hyperthyroidism and ophthalmopathy (dated by TCRdb to the late 2010s). Library prep was done by multiplex PCR. Sequencing was performed on an Illumina HiSeq 2000. The TCR beta CDR3 regions were amplified from RNA transcripts. The first round of RT-PCR for the TCR CDR3 was performed with the HTBI primer set and the Qiagen OneStep RT-PCR kit. Clones were called with MiXCR by TCRdb after fastp trimmed the public reads at Q25, and only in-frame beta chains were retained. Here each entry gathers all rows of one CDR3 protein and keeps the most common genes and DNA. Counted in this sample were some 600,000 distinct CDR3 sequences; about 15% of them appeared once. The ten largest clones represent roughly 5.7% of the sample. The sequenced material came from blood. The origin of the receptors is a woman aged 30 to 39 with Graves' hyperthyroidism that later progressed to Graves' ophthalmopathy.

In this sample, this clonotype turned up a few times. Being one base from a much bigger clone, this may be a read error. This chain uses TRBV3-1 with TRBJ1-5; D is undetermined. Germline V gene lookup returns CDR1 LGHDT and CDR2 YNNKEL (reference sequence). This CDR3 has 14 residues. V was trimmed by 2 bases and J by 11 bases, leaving 16 bases between them. This CDR3 is CASSQREASVAQHF. CDR3 nucleotide sequence: TGTGCCAGCAGCCAAAGGGAGGCTTCGGTCGCCCAGCATTTT.

The chain is built from TRBV19 and TRBJ2-5; tentatively, D is TRBD2 (6 bases). With 7 bases removed from V and 9 bases from J, the gap between germline ends came to 15 bases. The length of the CDR3 is 12 residues. Germline V gives CDR1 LNHDA, CDR2 SQIVND (reference sequence). The CDR3 DNA reads TGTGCCAGTAACCCCCCCGGAGGGTCCCAGTACTTC. This encodes CASNPPGGSQYF. The full variable domain, with the rest looked up from reference TRBV19 and TRBJ2-5, is DGGITQSPKYLFRKEGQNVTLSCEQNLNHDAMYWYRQDPGQGLRLIYYSQIVNDFQKGDIAEGYSVSREKKESFPLTVTSAQKNPTAFYLCASNPPGGSQYFGPGTRLLVL.

This clonotype appeared many times. The chain has TRBV7-2 and TRBJ2-3; 12 bases match TRBD2. CDR1 is SGHTA and CDR2 is FQGNSA in the germline V gene. V lost 4 bases and J lost 2; bases outside the gene matches: 4. CDR3 length: 16 residues. CDR3 protein: CASSSGLAGYTDTQYF. CDR3 coding DNA: TGTGCCAGCAGCTCCGGACTAGCGGGATACACAGATACGCAGTATTTT.

The J gene is TRBJ2-4, the V gene TRBV15; D tentatively fits TRBD1 or TRBD2 (5 bases each). The germline V and J ends were trimmed by 6 bases and 4 bases, with 10 bases remaining between them. This CDR3 has 13 amino acids. Germline-derived CDR1 and CDR2 are LNHNV and YYDKDF (reference sequence). The CDR3 is CATSTRGKNIQYF. The CDR3 coding sequence is TGTGCCACCAGTACTAGGGGAAAAAACATTCAGTACTTC.

The CDR3 DNA reads TGTGCCAGCAGCTTGGCGTCAGGGACTAATGAAAAACTGTTTTTT. Translated, it gives CASSLASGTNEKLFF. The genes are TRBV5-4 and TRBJ1-4; maybe TRBD1 (5 bases). The length of the CDR3 is 15 residues. Looked up from germline, CDR1 is SGHNT and CDR2 is YYREEE (reference sequence). V dropped 0 bases and J dropped 2 bases, with 8 bases sitting between them.

The chain employs TRBV7-6 and TRBJ2-1; TRBD2 agrees at 8 bases. With V trimmed by 0 bases and J by 6 bases, 4 bases remained unmatched. Germline CDR1 reads SGHVS; CDR2 reads FNYEAQ. The CDR3 runs 15 residues. In DNA, the CDR3 is TGTGCCAGCAGCTTAGCGCCGCTAGCGGGCAATGAGCAGTTCTTC. Its protein is CASSLAPLAGNEQFF.

This clonotype was seen many times. The J gene is TRBJ2-5, the V gene TRBV11-3; maybe TRBD2 (7 bases). Germline-derived CDR1 and CDR2 are SGHNT and YENEEA. CDR3 length: 15 amino acids. V dropped 4 bases and J dropped 5 bases, with 17 bases sitting between them. The CDR3, as DNA: TGTGCCAGCAGCTCCTCCCCGGGGGGCCACGAGACCCAGTACTTC. The encoded protein is CASSSSPGGHETQYF. Complete variable domain (other parts from reference TRBV11-3 and TRBJ2-5): EAGVVQSPRYKIIEKKQPVAFWCNPISGHNTLYWYLQNLGQGPELLIRYENEEAVDDSQLPKDRFSAERLKGVDSTLKIQPAELGDSAVYLCASSSSPGGHETQYFGPGTRLLVL.

This clonotype has just a few counts. This chain joins TRBV19 and TRBJ1-1, with D uncertain. Germline CDR1 and CDR2: LNHDA and SQIVND (reference sequence). The CDR3 extends over 13 amino acids. Between the trimmed V and J ends, which lost 7 bases and 1 base, there was a span of 10 bases. The CDR3 loop reads CASNGRKNTEAFF. The CDR3 bases are TGTGCCAGTAATGGACGGAAGAACACTGAAGCTTTCTTT.

This clonotype was picked up many times. V usage is TRBV2 and J usage is TRBJ2-1; 8 bases agree with TRBD2. The CDR3 length is 14 residues. The germline V gene encodes CDR1 SNHLY and CDR2 FYNNEI. J gave up 6 bases and V 4 bases, and 5 bases lay outside the gene matches. CDR3 protein: CASSVLAEPNEQFF. CDR3 nucleotides: TGTGCCAGCAGTGTACTAGCGGAGCCCAATGAGCAGTTCTTC.

This clonotype was detected many times. The chain has TRBV6-2 or TRBV6-3 and TRBJ1-4; D remains unclear. The CDR3 is 13 amino acids. The germline V gene encodes CDR1 MNHEY and CDR2 SVGEGT. V gave up 2 bases and J gave up 8 bases, with 9 bases separating them. In DNA, the CDR3 is TGTGCCAGCAGTTACACCGGGAGGGAAAAACTGTTTTTT. Encoded protein: CASSYTGREKLFF.

The chain carries TRBV6-4 and TRBJ2-5; D may match TRBD1 or TRBD2 (5 bases each). CDR1 and CDR2 from the germline V gene are MRHNA and SNTAGT. Trimming left V 5 bases short and J 1 base short, with 11 bases between. The CDR3 extends over 14 amino acids. As DNA, the CDR3 is TGTGCCAGCAGTTACCGGGACGGCCAAGAGACCCAGTACTTC. This codes for CASSYRDGQETQYF.

With respect to this clonotype: It is likely a read error, because the conserved phenylalanine at the end of the CDR3 is missing. Here the CDR3 DNA reads TGTGCCAGCAGCGGGCCAGCCAAAAACATTCAGTACTGC. Its protein product is CASSGPAKNIQYC. The chain recombines TRBV9 with TRBJ2-4; D not resolved. The V and J ends lost 3 bases and 0 bases respectively, with 4 bases between them. The germline gives CDR1 SGDLS, CDR2 YYNGEE. The CDR3 contains 13 residues.

The genes are TRBV4-2 and TRBJ2-3, with D possibly matching TRBD2 (5 bases). V gave up 4 bases and J gave up 2 bases, with 10 bases separating them. In germline, CDR1 is LGHNA, CDR2 YNFKEQ. This CDR3 has 14 amino acids. CDR3 sequence reads: CASSLGDTTDTQYF. DNA of the CDR3: TGTGCCAGCAGCCTCGGGGATACCACAGATACGCAGTATTTT.

This clonotype was counted at least ten times. CDR3 loop: CASSPGQTLYNEQFF. CDR3 nucleotide sequence: TGTGCCAGCAGTCCGGGACAGACCTTGTACAATGAGCAGTTCTTC. The rearrangement joins TRBV12-3 or TRBV12-4 to TRBJ2-1, with 7 bases identical to TRBD1. The CDR3 contains 15 residues. V shed 5 bases, J shed 4 bases, and the junction held 8 bases outside the gene matches.

Details on this clonotype: Since a much larger clone is just one base distant, this may be a read error. The chain is built from TRBV30 and TRBJ1-4; maybe TRBD1 (5 bases). Germline loops: CDR1 GTSNPN, CDR2 SVGIG (reference sequence). The CDR3 contains 14 residues. V was trimmed by 2 bases and J by 8 bases, leaving 15 bases between them. The CDR3 sequence: CAWSRRGSREKLFF. In nucleotides, the CDR3 is TGTGCCTGGAGTCGGCGGGGGTCGAGAGAAAAACTGTTTTTT.

Ten or more counts support this clonotype. The V gene is TRBV11-2, the J gene TRBJ2-4; tentatively, D is TRBD1 (5 bases). The germline V and J ends were trimmed by 4 bases and 6 bases, with 19 bases remaining between them. This CDR3 is built from 16 residues. Germline V gives CDR1 SGHAT, CDR2 FQNNGV. Written as DNA, the CDR3 is TGTGCCAGCAGCTCATTACTGACAGATCTGGGAAACATTCAGTACTTC. This codes for CASSSLLTDLGNIQYF.

This clonotype showed up many times. CDR3 in DNA: TGTGCCAGCAGCACTCGATGGTTAGCGGGAAACGATGAGCAGTTCTTC. Translated, it gives CASSTRWLAGNDEQFF. The chain recombines TRBV11-2 with TRBJ2-1; the match to TRBD2 covers 8 bases. Germline values: CDR1 SGHAT, CDR2 FQNNGV. Germline trimming cut 5 bases from V and 8 bases from J; bases unmatched to any gene: 14. The CDR3 is made up of 16 amino acids.

This clonotype was counted only a few times. The chain uses TRBV20-1 and TRBJ1-1; D is undetermined. CDR1 and CDR2 from the germline V gene are DFQATT and SNEGSKA (reference sequence). V lost 0 bases and J 5 bases, leaving 19 bases between the germline ends. The length of the CDR3 is 16 residues. This CDR3 reads CSARDKGRSGVTEAFF. The CDR3 coding sequence is TGCAGTGCTAGAGATAAAGGGCGCTCTGGGGTTACTGAAGCTTTCTTT.

The sample holds a few counts of this clonotype. V usage is TRBV5-1 and J usage is TRBJ2-2; D remains unclear. The CDR3 spans 12 residues. V lost 7 bases, J lost 6 bases, and 10 bases lay in between. Per the germline V gene, CDR1 is SGHRS and CDR2 is YFSETQ. This chain's CDR3 is CASQEPPGELFF. In nucleotides, the CDR3 is TGCGCCAGCCAAGAGCCCCCCGGGGAGCTGTTTTTT.

This clonotype was counted ten times or more. The V call is TRBV6-2 or TRBV6-3, the J call TRBJ2-7, with 8 nucleotides matching TRBD2. V shed 2 bases and J 5 bases; nucleotides not matched to a gene: 8. CDR3 length: 15 residues. CDR1 and CDR2 (germline): MNHEY, SVGEGT. The CDR3 bases are TGTGCCAGCAGTTACGAGGTAGCGGGAAAGAACGAGCAGTACTTC. Translating gives CASSYEVAGKNEQYF.

Only a few counts were recorded for this clonotype. The genes are TRBV7-8 and TRBJ2-7; no definite D call. Trimming took 0 bases from V and 1 from J, leaving 10 bases between them. CDR1 and CDR2 from the germline V gene are SGHVS and FQNEAQ. The CDR3 runs to 15 residues. Here the CDR3 DNA reads TGTGCCAGCAGCTTAGCGTTAACGCAATCCTACGAGCAGTACTTC. Translated: CASSLALTQSYEQYF.